The present T cell receptor beta chain was sequenced within a study of T cell changes during pregnancy in multiple sclerosis. Here immunoSEQ multiplex PCR was the method, and the copy in TCRdb shows in-frame clones only, minus some. The sample lists approximately 40,000 clones; roughly 90% were seen once. V was cut by 0 bases and J by 5 bases, with 4 bases left in between. Germline V gives CDR1 MRHNA, CDR2 SNTAGT. The CDR3 sequence is 13 residues long. The TCR was taken from a female donor with multiple sclerosis, enrolled in a pregnancy study. Sample: CD8+ T cells from peripheral blood mononuclear cells, taken in the third trimester of pregnancy. The chain recombines TRBV6-4 with TRBJ2-2; D remains unclear. The CDR3: CASSDSETGELFF. CDR3 bases: TGTGCCAGCAGTGACTCGGAGACCGGGGAGCTGTTTTTT.